Below, 21 T cell receptor beta chains from the same sample are listed, as sequenced in a study of blood T cell repertoires in COVID-19. Repertoires were generated with immunoSEQ multiplex PCR, while TCRdb's copy carries only in-frame clones and drops some. The data hold roughly 200,000 clones, with approximately 81% observed a single time. Sequenced material: peripheral blood. These receptors all stem from a human donor in a cohort sampled during active COVID-19.

The rearrangement joins TRBV6-6 to TRBJ1-6; TRBD1 agrees at 7 bases. The CDR3 covers 13 residues. The ends lost 6 bases at V and 7 bases at J; junction bases unmatched: 3. Germline V gene lookup returns CDR1 MNHNY and CDR2 SVGAGI (reference sequence). The CDR3 DNA reads as TGTGCCAGCAGAACAGGGGCCAATTCACCCCTCCACTTT. Its translation: CASRTGANSPLHF.

The rearrangement links TRBV3-1 (or the pseudogene TRBV3-2) to TRBJ2-2; D unclear. Germline V gives CDR1 LGHDT, CDR2 YNNKEL (reference sequence). With 0 bases removed from V and 4 bases from J, the gap between germline ends came to 9 bases. This CDR3 has 15 amino acids. CDR3 sequence: CASSQEIAGTGELFF. Here the CDR3 DNA reads TGTGCCAGCAGCCAAGAGATTGCCGGCACCGGGGAGCTGTTTTTT.

J is TRBJ2-7 and V is TRBV18, with 7 bases matching TRBD1. Trimming removed 6 bases from V and 2 bases from J; junction bases left unmatched: 10. The CDR3 runs to 15 residues. The germline gives CDR1 KGHSH, CDR2 LQKENI. CDR3 nucleotides: TGTGCCAGCTCCCCGGGACAGCAATTGACCTACGAGCAGTACGTC. Translation: CASSPGQQLTYEQYV.

J is TRBJ2-5 and V is TRBV24-1; 13 bases are a match to TRBD2. V was clipped by 7 bases and J by 1 base; unmatched bases: 5. CDR1 is KGHDR and CDR2 is SFDVKD in the germline V gene. The CDR3 contains 16 residues. This CDR3 reads CATSSGTSGAQETQYF. In DNA form, the CDR3 reads TGTGCCACCAGCTCCGGGACTAGCGGGGCCCAAGAGACCCAGTACTTC.

V gene TRBV28 combines with J gene TRBJ2-6; maybe TRBD1 (5 bases). Trimming took off 6 bases at V and 2 bases at J, with 5 bases between the two ends. CDR3 length: 13 residues. Per germline, CDR1 MDHEN and CDR2 SYDVKM. In nucleotides, the CDR3 is TGTGCCAGCAGCAGGGCTGGGGCCAACGTCCTGACTTTC. This sequence encodes CASSRAGANVLTF.

The chain employs TRBV27 and TRBJ1-1; 7 bases align to TRBD1. The CDR3 length is 19 residues. Germline CDR1 MNHEY, CDR2 SMNVEV (reference sequence). V was pared by 1 base and J by 1 base, with 15 bases of the junction left unmatched. The DNA for the CDR3 is TGTGCCAGCAGTTTATTTCCTGGCGAGGGGGCTTGGGGGAACACTGAAGCTTTCTTT. It specifies CASSLFPGEGAWGNTEAFF.

The chain couples TRBV7-9 to TRBJ2-5, with TRBD2 as a possible D gene (7 bases). Germline assignment: CDR1 SEHNR and CDR2 FQNEAQ (reference sequence). The CDR3 covers 17 residues. V was clipped by 4 bases and J by 1 base, with 19 bases between them. DNA of the CDR3: TGTGCCAGCAGCTCTCGATCGCGGCGGGGGCTCCAAGAGACCCAGTACTTC. Amino acid sequence: CASSSRSRRGLQETQYF.

CDR3 protein: CASSPKGGGEGRLGSYNEQFF. CDR3 DNA: TGTGCCAGCAGTCCTAAAGGAGGAGGGGAAGGCCGCTTGGGATCCTACAATGAGCAGTTCTTC. V usage is TRBV27 and J usage is TRBJ2-1; TRBD2 might be the D (6 bases). The V gene's germline CDR1 is MNHEY and CDR2 SMNVEV (reference sequence). Trimming pared 5 bases from V and 1 base from J, leaving 30 bases between. The CDR3 loop spans 21 amino acids.

CDR3 in amino acids: CASSPSGTGAFEAFF. CDR3 coding DNA: TGTGCCAGCTCACCCTCCGGGACAGGGGCCTTTGAAGCTTTCTTT. This chain joins TRBV18 and TRBJ1-1; TRBD1 matches 10 bases. CDR1 and CDR2 from the germline V gene are KGHSH and LQKENI. This CDR3 region has 15 residues. After removal of 3 bases from V and 7 bases from J, the junction contained 8 bases not matched to a gene. The variable domain in full, completed from reference TRBV18 and TRBJ1-1, reads NAGVMQNPRHLVRRRGQEARLRCSPMKGHSHVYWYRQLPEEGLKFMVYLQKENIIDESGMPKERFSAEFPKEGPSILRIQQVVRGDSAAYFCASSPSGTGAFEAFFGQGTRLTVV.

CDR3 DNA sequence: TGTGCCACCAGTGATTACAGGCAATCGGATACGCAGTATTTT. This gives the protein CATSDYRQSDTQYF. The chain carries TRBV24-1 and TRBJ2-3; a possible D gene is TRBD1 (5 bases). The CDR3 is 14 amino acids. The V gene's germline CDR1 is KGHDR and CDR2 SFDVKD. V was shortened by 2 bases and J by 6 bases, with 11 bases between the two germline ends.

This clone appeared a few times. The chain joins TRBV11-2 to TRBJ2-1; possible D gene TRBD2, 5 bases. In germline, CDR1 is SGHAT, CDR2 FQNNGV. The CDR3 covers 15 residues. The V and J ends lost 5 bases and 5 bases respectively, with 16 bases between them. CDR3 sequence reads: CASSQDRGSHNEQFF. CDR3 DNA: TGTGCCAGCAGCCAAGATCGGGGATCCCACAATGAGCAGTTCTTC.

J is TRBJ2-3 and V is TRBV28; 7 nucleotides agree with TRBD2. The V segment lost 8 bases and the J segment 11 bases; nucleotides outside the gene matches: 19. The CDR3 extends over 15 amino acids. CDR1 and CDR2 (germline): MDHEN, SYDVKM. The CDR3 sequence is CASVRGDHVWGGQYF. In nucleotides, the CDR3 is TGTGCCAGCGTCCGGGGGGACCACGTCTGGGGAGGGCAGTATTTT.

Worth noting for this clone: Other nucleotide sequences in the sample specify the same CDR3. This chain connects TRBV2 to TRBJ2-2; D gene unclear. The CDR3 loop spans 11 amino acids. CDR1 SNHLY and CDR2 FYNNEI come from the germline V gene. Deletions cut 6 bases from V and 7 bases from J, with 6 bases between. The CDR3 loop reads CASSEHGELFF. In DNA form, the CDR3 reads TGTGCCAGCAGCGAGCACGGGGAGCTGTTTTTT.

The rearrangement links TRBV10-3 to TRBJ2-5; D not resolved. V dropped 10 bases and J dropped 1 base, with 13 bases sitting between them. CDR1 and CDR2 from the germline V gene are ENHRY and SYGVKD. This CDR3 spans 13 amino acids. The CDR3: CATNYRPQETQYF. The DNA for the CDR3 is TGTGCCACCAATTACAGACCCCAAGAGACCCAGTACTTC.

The V call is TRBV19, the J call TRBJ2-7; D may be TRBD1 (5 bases). V gave up 3 bases and J gave up 3 bases, with 12 bases separating them. The CDR3 sequence is 14 residues long. Germline V gene data show CDR1 as LNHDA and CDR2 as SQIVND (reference sequence). This CDR3 reads CASSIQGRRYEQYF. In DNA, the CDR3 is TGTGCCAGTAGTATCCAGGGCCGGCGCTACGAGCAGTACTTC. Based on the CDR3 plus reference TRBV19 and TRBJ2-7, the full variable domain is DGGITQSPKYLFRKEGQNVTLSCEQNLNHDAMYWYRQDPGQGLRLIYYSQIVNDFQKGDIAEGYSVSREKKESFPLTVTSAQKNPTAFYLCASSIQGRRYEQYFGPGTRLTVT.

The rearrangement joins TRBV5-1 to TRBJ2-3, with a weak D call TRBD2 (5 bases). The germline V gene encodes CDR1 SGHRS and CDR2 YFSETQ. The CDR3 runs 14 residues. Trimming cost V 2 bases and J 7 bases, with 14 bases left between them. CDR3 DNA sequence: TGCGCCAGCAGCTTACCGGGAACCCGTTATACGCAGTATTTT. As protein: CASSLPGTRYTQYF.

This rearrangement joins TRBV3-1 (or the pseudogene TRBV3-2) to TRBJ1-5; 9 bases align to TRBD1. This CDR3 is 16 amino acids long. V was clipped by 3 bases and J by 4 bases; unmatched bases: 7. The germline gives CDR1 LGHDT, CDR2 YNNKEL (reference sequence). This chain's CDR3 is CASSQAGTGWNQPQHF. As DNA, the CDR3 is TGTGCCAGCAGCCAGGCCGGGACAGGGTGGAATCAGCCCCAGCATTTT.

The V call is TRBV7-9, the J call TRBJ1-1, with a possible D match to TRBD1 (5 bases). CDR3 size: 14 residues. Deletions cut 3 bases from V and 1 base from J, with 9 bases between. From germline, CDR1 is SEHNR and CDR2 FQNEAQ (reference sequence). This chain's CDR3 is CASSFQGTNTEAFF. CDR3 bases: TGTGCCAGCAGCTTTCAGGGAACGAACACTGAAGCTTTCTTT.

The genes are TRBV2 and TRBJ1-5; TRBD1 aligns across 7 bases. Trimming at V came to 7 bases and at J to 4 bases, leaving 4 bases not matched to a gene. Looked up from germline, CDR1 is SNHLY and CDR2 is FYNNEI. The CDR3 contains 13 residues. The CDR3 nucleotides read TGTGCCAGCAAGCAGGGGGTTAATCAGCCCCAGCATTTT. Its protein is CASKQGVNQPQHF.

This rearrangement joins TRBV10-1 to TRBJ1-1; tentative D call: TRBD1 (5 bases). Germline CDR1 reads WNHNN; CDR2 reads SYGVQD (reference sequence). This CDR3 region has 14 residues. V shed 6 bases and J shed 0 bases, with 11 bases lying between them. CDR3 amino acids: CASRAGGLNTEAFF. DNA for the CDR3: TGCGCCAGCAGAGCCGGGGGTCTGAACACTGAAGCTTTCTTT.

CDR3 protein: CASSIFSGISYNEQFF. The CDR3 DNA reads as TGTGCCAGTAGTATATTTAGCGGGATATCCTACAATGAGCAGTTCTTC. The V call is TRBV19, the J call TRBJ2-1; 8 bases are a match to TRBD2. Looked up from germline, CDR1 is LNHDA and CDR2 is SQIVND (reference sequence). V shed 2 bases and J 1 base; nucleotides not matched to a gene: 4. The CDR3 loop spans 16 amino acids. The full variable domain, its missing parts supplied by reference TRBV19 and TRBJ2-1, is DGGITQSPKYLFRKEGQNVTLSCEQNLNHDAMYWYRQDPGQGLRLIYYSQIVNDFQKGDIAEGYSVSREKKESFPLTVTSAQKNPTAFYLCASSIFSGISYNEQFFGPGTRLTVL.